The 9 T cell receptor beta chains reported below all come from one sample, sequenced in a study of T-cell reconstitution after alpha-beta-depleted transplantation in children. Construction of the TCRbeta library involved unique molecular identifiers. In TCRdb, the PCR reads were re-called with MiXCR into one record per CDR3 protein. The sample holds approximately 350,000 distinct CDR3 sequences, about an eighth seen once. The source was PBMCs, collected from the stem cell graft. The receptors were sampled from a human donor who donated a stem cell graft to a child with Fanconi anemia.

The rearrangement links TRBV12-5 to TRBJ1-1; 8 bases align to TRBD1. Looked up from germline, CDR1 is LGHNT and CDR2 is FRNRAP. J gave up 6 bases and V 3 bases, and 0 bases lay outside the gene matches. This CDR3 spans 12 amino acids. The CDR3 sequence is CASGLQGAEAFF. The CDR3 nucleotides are TGTGCTAGTGGTTTACAGGGGGCTGAAGCTTTCTTT.

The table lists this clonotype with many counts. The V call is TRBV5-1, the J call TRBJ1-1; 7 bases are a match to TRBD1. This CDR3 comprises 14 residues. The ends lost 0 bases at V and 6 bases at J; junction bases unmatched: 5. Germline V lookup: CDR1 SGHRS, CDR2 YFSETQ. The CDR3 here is CASSLVEGAAEAFF. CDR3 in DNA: TGCGCCAGCAGCTTGGTTGAGGGGGCCGCTGAAGCTTTCTTT.

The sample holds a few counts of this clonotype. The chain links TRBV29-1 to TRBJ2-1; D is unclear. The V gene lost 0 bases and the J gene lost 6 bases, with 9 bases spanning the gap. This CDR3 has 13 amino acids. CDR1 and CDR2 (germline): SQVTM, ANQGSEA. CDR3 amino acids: CSVEEGKANEQFF. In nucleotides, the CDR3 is TGCAGCGTTGAAGAGGGGAAAGCCAATGAGCAGTTCTTC.

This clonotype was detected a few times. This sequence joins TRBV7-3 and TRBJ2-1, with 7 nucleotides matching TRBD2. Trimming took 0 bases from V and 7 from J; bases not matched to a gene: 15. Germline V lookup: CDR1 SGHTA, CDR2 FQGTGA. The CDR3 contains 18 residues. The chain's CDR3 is CASSLTRGGSGRRNEQFF. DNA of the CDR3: TGTGCCAGCAGCTTAACTAGGGGCGGGAGCGGTAGACGGAATGAGCAGTTCTTC. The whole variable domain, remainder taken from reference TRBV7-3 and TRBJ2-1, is GAGVSQTPSNKVTEKGKYVELRCDPISGHTALYWYRQSLGQGPEFLIYFQGTGAADDSGLPNDRFFAVRPEGSVSTLKIQRTERGDSAVYLCASSLTRGGSGRRNEQFFGPGTRLTVL.

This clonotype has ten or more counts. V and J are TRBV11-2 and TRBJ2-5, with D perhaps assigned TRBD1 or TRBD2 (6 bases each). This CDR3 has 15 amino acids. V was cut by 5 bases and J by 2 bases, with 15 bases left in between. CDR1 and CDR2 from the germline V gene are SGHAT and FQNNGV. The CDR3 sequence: CASSHSWGAQETQYF. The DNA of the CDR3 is TGTGCCAGCAGCCACTCGTGGGGGGCACAAGAGACCCAGTACTTC.

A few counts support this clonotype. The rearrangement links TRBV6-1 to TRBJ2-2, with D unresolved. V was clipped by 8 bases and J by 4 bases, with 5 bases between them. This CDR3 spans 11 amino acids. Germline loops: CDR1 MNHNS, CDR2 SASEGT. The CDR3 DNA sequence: TGTGCCAGCTGGGGCACCGGGGAGCTGTTTTTT. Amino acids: CASWGTGELFF.

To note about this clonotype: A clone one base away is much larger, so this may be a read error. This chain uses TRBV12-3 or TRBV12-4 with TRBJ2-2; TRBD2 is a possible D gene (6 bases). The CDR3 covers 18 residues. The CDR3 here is CASCLADLRQGYTGELFF. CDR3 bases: TGTGCCAGCTGTTTAGCGGATCTAAGACAAGGGTACACCGGGGAGCTGTTTTTT.

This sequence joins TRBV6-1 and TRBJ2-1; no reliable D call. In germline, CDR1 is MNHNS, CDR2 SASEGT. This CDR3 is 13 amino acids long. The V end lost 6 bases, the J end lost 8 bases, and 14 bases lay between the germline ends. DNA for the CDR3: TGTGCCAGCAGCCCCGGACGAAGGGATGAGCAGTTCTTC. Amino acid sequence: CASSPGRRDEQFF.

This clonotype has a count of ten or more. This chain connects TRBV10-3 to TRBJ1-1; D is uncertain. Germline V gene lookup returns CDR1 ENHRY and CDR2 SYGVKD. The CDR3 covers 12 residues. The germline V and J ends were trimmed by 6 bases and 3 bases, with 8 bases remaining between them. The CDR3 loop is CAIREGDTEAFF. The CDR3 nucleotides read TGTGCCATCAGGGAGGGTGACACTGAAGCTTTCTTT.